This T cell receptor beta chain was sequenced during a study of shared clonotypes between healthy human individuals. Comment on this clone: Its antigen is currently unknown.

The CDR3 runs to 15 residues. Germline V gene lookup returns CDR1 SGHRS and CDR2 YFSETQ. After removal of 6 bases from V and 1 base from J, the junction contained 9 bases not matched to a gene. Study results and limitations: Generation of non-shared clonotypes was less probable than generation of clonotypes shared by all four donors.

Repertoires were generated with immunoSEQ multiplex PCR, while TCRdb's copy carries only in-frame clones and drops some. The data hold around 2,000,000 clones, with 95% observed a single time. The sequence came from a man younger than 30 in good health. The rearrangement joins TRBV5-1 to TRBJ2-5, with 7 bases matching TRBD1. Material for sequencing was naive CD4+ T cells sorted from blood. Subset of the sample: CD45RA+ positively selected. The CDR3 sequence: CASKMGAGGQETQYF. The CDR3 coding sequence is TGCGCCAGCAAAATGGGGGCAGGGGGCCAAGAGACCCAGTACTTC.